What follows are 12 T cell receptor beta chains derived from one specimen sequenced in a study of shared clonotypes between healthy human individuals (dated by TCRdb to the early 2020s). The library was generated by the immunoSEQ multiplex PCR assay. Sourced from immuneACCESS, this table was stored by TCRdb with only in-frame sequences that have V and J called. A share of the clones is absent; for the studies checked, an unresolved V gene accounts for under half, and the remainder has no known explanation. This sample lists roughly 890,000 clones; 80% to 95% were detected once. Nearly 25% of the sample is held by the ten biggest clonotypes. CD8 naive samples were CD45RO-negative cells positively selected for CCR7, giving a CD45RA+CCR7+ population that excluded TemRA cells. The sequenced material came from naive CD8+ T cells sorted from blood. The cell subset or site label of this sample denotes: CD45RA+CCR7+. Receptors originate from a man aged 30 to 39 in good health.

This rearrangement joins TRBV7-2 to TRBJ2-1, with TRBD2 identical over 10 bases. Germline lookup yields CDR1 SGHTA and CDR2 FQGNSA. This CDR3 comprises 16 residues. V shed 2 bases and J 8 bases; nucleotides not matched to a gene: 9. The CDR3 region has the DNA TGTGCCAGCAGCTTAAATCAGCGGGAGGGCCGGGATGAGCAGTTCTTC. Translated, it gives CASSLNQREGRDEQFF.

Details on this clone: The sample holds other DNA sequences that translate to the same CDR3. The gene calls are TRBV19 and TRBJ1-5, with D perhaps matching TRBD1 (5 bases). V lost 11 bases and J lost 0, with 17 bases in between. Germline V CDR1 and CDR2: LNHDA, SQIVND (reference sequence). The CDR3 sequence is 15 residues long. CDR3 loop: CASSGTAYSNQPQHF. In DNA, the CDR3 is TGTGCCTCATCCGGGACGGCCTATAGCAATCAGCCCCAGCATTTT.

The chain uses TRBV6-5 and TRBJ2-3; D gene ambiguous. Germline assignment: CDR1 MNHEY and CDR2 SVGAGI. Between the trimmed V and J ends, which lost 1 base and 0 bases, there was a span of 11 bases. CDR3 length: 16 amino acids. CDR3 sequence (DNA): TGTGCCAGCAGTTACTGGCCGGGTCCCAGCACAGATACGCAGTATTTT. As protein: CASSYWPGPSTDTQYF.

The chain is built from TRBV13 and TRBJ2-1; 9 bases line up with TRBD2. The CDR3 is 14 amino acids. Per the germline V gene, CDR1 is PRHDT and CDR2 is FYEKMQ (reference sequence). Losses at the gene ends were 6 bases for V and 8 bases for J; bases not matched to a gene: 8. CDR3 in amino acids: CASRRGSGSYEQFF. The CDR3 DNA sequence: TGTGCCAGCAGGAGGGGTAGCGGGAGCTATGAGCAGTTCTTC.

V usage is TRBV11-2 and J usage is TRBJ2-7, with TRBD1 identical over 11 bases. Looked up from germline, CDR1 is SGHAT and CDR2 is FQNNGV. This CDR3 comprises 17 residues. V was clipped by 1 base and J by 3 bases; unmatched bases: 8. The CDR3 loop is CASSLVPGQGEGYEQYF. For the CDR3, the DNA is TGTGCCAGCAGCTTAGTACCGGGACAGGGGGAAGGCTACGAGCAGTACTTC.

J is TRBJ2-5 and V is TRBV15; possibly TRBD1 for D (6 bases). The V end was cut by 0 bases, the J end by 5 bases, with 13 bases between. The CDR3 is 15 amino acids. Germline V gene data show CDR1 as LNHNV and CDR2 as YYDKDF (reference sequence). CDR3 DNA: TGTGCCACCAGCAGAGACAGGGGTTTCGGGGAGACCCAGTACTTC. Translation gives CATSRDRGFGETQYF. The whole variable domain, remainder taken from reference TRBV15 and TRBJ2-5, is DAMVIQNPRYQVTQFGKPVTLSCSQTLNHNVMYWYQQKSSQAPKLLFHYYDKDFNNEADTPDNFQSRRPNTSFCFLDIRSPGLGDTAMYLCATSRDRGFGETQYFGPGTRLLVL.

This sequence joins TRBV4-1 and TRBJ2-3, with D unresolved. This CDR3 spans 15 amino acids. V was trimmed by 2 bases and J by 6 bases, leaving 15 bases between them. Germline assignment: CDR1 MGHRA and CDR2 YSYEKL. The CDR3 region has the DNA TGCGCCAGCAGCCAACAGACGCCTAGTTCCGATACGCAGTATTTT. It is translated as CASSQQTPSSDTQYF.

This chain uses TRBV5-1 with TRBJ2-5, with TRBD1 matching 11 bases. V shed 4 bases and J 5 bases; nucleotides not matched to a gene: 13. The CDR3 has 17 residues. From germline, CDR1 is SGHRS and CDR2 YFSETQ. The CDR3 sequence is CASSLGQGARGFETQYF. The DNA for the CDR3 is TGCGCCAGCAGCCTCGGACAGGGGGCACGGGGATTTGAGACCCAGTACTTC.

V and J are TRBV5-1 and TRBJ2-1, with D perhaps matching TRBD2 (6 bases). Per the germline V gene, CDR1 is SGHRS and CDR2 is YFSETQ. V lost 1 base, J lost 0 bases, and 14 bases lay in between. The CDR3 consists of 17 residues. DNA of the CDR3: TGCGCCAGCAGCTTGTCAACTAGCTTAAGCTCCTACAATGAGCAGTTCTTC. Translated, it gives CASSLSTSLSSYNEQFF.

V is TRBV25-1 and J is TRBJ2-7, with 11 bases identical to TRBD2. CDR3 length: 18 amino acids. Trimming at V came to 2 bases and at J to 5 bases, leaving 14 bases not matched to a gene. The germline gives CDR1 MGHDK, CDR2 SYGVNS. The chain's CDR3 is CASSEMGGKGTSGDEQYF. CDR3 in DNA: TGTGCCAGCAGTGAAATGGGGGGGAAGGGGACTAGCGGCGACGAGCAGTACTTC.

The chain employs TRBV9 and TRBJ1-1, with no clear D. The CDR3 runs 14 residues. Looked up from germline, CDR1 is SGDLS and CDR2 is YYNGEE. Trimming removed 6 bases at V and 3 bases at J, with 15 bases between. The CDR3, as DNA: TGTGCCAGCACCCAAGGTGGGAGGGACACTGAAGCTTTCTTT. Its translation is CASTQGGRDTEAFF.

V and J are TRBV19 and TRBJ1-2; maybe TRBD1 (5 bases). Germline CDR1 LNHDA, CDR2 SQIVND (reference sequence). The CDR3 runs 14 residues. The V and J ends lost 1 base and 5 bases respectively, with 11 bases between them. The CDR3 nucleotides are TGTGCCAGTAGTATAGGGGGACCTCGTTATGGCTACACCTTC. Encoded protein: CASSIGGPRYGYTF.